A single sample is the source of the 18 T cell receptor beta chains below, sequenced in a study of identical twins. TCRdb reprocessed the 5' RACE reads via MiXCR and lists one record per CDR3 protein. The sample includes around 490,000 distinct CDR3 sequences, approximately 16% of them seen just once. These sequences were also reported in another study, on yellow fever vaccine responses in identical twins.

Sequenced sample: CD4+ T cells sorted from blood. The origin of the receptors is a woman aged 18 to 35 in good health.

V gene TRBV5-1 combines with J gene TRBJ2-7, with no clear D. Germline V gives CDR1 SGHRS, CDR2 YFSETQ. This CDR3 spans 15 amino acids. Trimming removed 1 base at V and 3 bases at J, with 14 bases between. The CDR3 loop reads CASSLHSQVGYEQYF. The CDR3 DNA reads as TGCGCCAGCAGCTTGCACTCCCAAGTGGGCTACGAGCAGTACTTC.

This clonotype was observed a handful of times. The chain links TRBV7-9 to TRBJ2-7; 9 bases fit TRBD1. Germline lookup yields CDR1 SEHNR and CDR2 FQNEAQ (reference sequence). Losses at the gene ends were 2 bases for V and 5 bases for J; bases not matched to a gene: 10. The CDR3 contains 16 residues. CDR3 residues: CASSLTLGQGVNEQYF. The CDR3 DNA reads TGTGCCAGCAGCTTAACCCTGGGACAGGGAGTCAACGAGCAGTACTTC.

This clonotype was counted a few times. The V and J genes are TRBV20-1 and TRBJ2-3, with a tentative D call TRBD1 (7 bases). With 7 bases removed from V and 2 bases from J, the gap between germline ends came to 22 bases. Germline V gene data show CDR1 as DFQATT and CDR2 as SNEGSKA (reference sequence). This CDR3 has 16 amino acids. The CDR3 nucleotides are TGCAGTGGGAGGGACAGACTGACGAAATTCACAGATACGCAGTATTTT. This gives the protein CSGRDRLTKFTDTQYF.

The rearrangement links TRBV28 to TRBJ2-7; D ambiguous. Trimming cost V 6 bases and J 0 bases, with 12 bases left between them. The CDR3 spans 14 residues. From germline, CDR1 is MDHEN and CDR2 SYDVKM. CDR3 sequence reads: CASSPGQYSYEQYF. The CDR3 nucleotides read TGTGCCAGCAGCCCGGGTCAATACTCCTACGAGCAGTACTTC.

This clonotype was found many times. The V gene is TRBV4-1, the J gene TRBJ1-1, with D perhaps TRBD1 (5 bases). The V gene lost 7 bases and the J gene lost 3 bases, with 27 bases spanning the gap. This CDR3 has 18 residues. From germline, CDR1 is MGHRA and CDR2 YSYEKL. The CDR3 DNA reads TGCGCCAGCAACCAGCCGAATTTTATCGGGGGGGTGGACACTGAAGCTTTCTTT. Translation: CASNQPNFIGGVDTEAFF.

This sequence joins TRBV13 and TRBJ2-7, with a tentative D call TRBD1 (6 bases). This CDR3 is built from 13 residues. Germline CDR1 PRHDT, CDR2 FYEKMQ (reference sequence). Trimming removed 0 bases at V and 6 bases at J, with 9 bases between. The CDR3: CASSLGVRGEQYF. The DNA of the CDR3 is TGTGCCAGCAGCTTAGGCGTCAGGGGCGAGCAGTACTTC.

This clonotype showed up just a few times. The rearrangement links TRBV3-1 to TRBJ1-1; D is ambiguous. Germline V CDR1 and CDR2: LGHDT, YNNKEL (reference sequence). V shed 2 bases and J shed 10 bases, with 14 bases lying between them. The CDR3 runs to 13 residues. The CDR3 sequence: CASSQKQTLGAFF. CDR3 DNA: TGTGCCAGCAGCCAAAAACAGACGTTAGGAGCTTTCTTT.

The genes are TRBV29-1 and TRBJ2-5; possibly TRBD1 or TRBD2 for D (5 bases each). The CDR3 totals 11 residues. Germline CDR1 SQVTM, CDR2 ANQGSEA. V lost 8 bases, J lost 5 bases, and 12 bases lay in between. The CDR3 DNA is TGCAGCCCGGCCTGGGGGGAGACCCAGTACTTC. Translating it yields CSPAWGETQYF.

This chain links TRBV7-8 with TRBJ2-7; TRBD2 might be the D (6 bases). This CDR3 is built from 14 residues. Trimming removed 7 bases from V and 1 base from J, with 14 bases in between. The germline CDR1 and CDR2 sequences are SGHVS and FQNEAQ. The CDR3 sequence is CASKGGEPSYEQYF. CDR3 in DNA: TGTGCCAGCAAGGGCGGGGAGCCATCCTACGAGCAGTACTTC.

This clonotype was detected a few times. The J gene is TRBJ2-5, the V gene TRBV6-5; 8 nucleotides align to TRBD1. The J segment lost 6 bases and the V segment lost 2 bases, leaving 8 bases of the junction unmatched. This CDR3 region has 15 residues. Per the germline V gene, CDR1 is MNHEY and CDR2 is SVGAGI. CDR3 DNA sequence: TGTGCCAGCAGTTACGAGCCAGGGGGCGAGAAGACCCAGTACTTC. Translating it yields CASSYEPGGEKTQYF.

V usage is TRBV7-9 and J usage is TRBJ2-7, with D tentatively TRBD1 (5 bases). V was clipped by 6 bases and J by 6 bases, with 15 bases between them. This CDR3 contains 13 residues. The germline V gene encodes CDR1 SEHNR and CDR2 FQNEAQ (reference sequence). The CDR3 region has the DNA TGTGCCAGCAGATCAATCCAGGGTTCCGAGCAGTACTTC. Protein product: CASRSIQGSEQYF.

This clonotype has a handful of counts. The V and J genes are TRBV29-1 and TRBJ2-2; 10 bases are a match to TRBD1. This CDR3 comprises 14 residues. Germline V gene data show CDR1 as SQVTM and CDR2 as ANQGSEA. With V trimmed by 7 bases and J by 4 bases, 6 bases remained unmatched. The CDR3 coding sequence is TGCAGCGGCCGGGACAGGGGATCCACCGGGGAGCTGTTTTTT. Translating gives CSGRDRGSTGELFF.

The rearrangement joins TRBV10-3 to TRBJ2-5; D remains ambiguous. Germline values: CDR1 ENHRY, CDR2 SYGVKD. The CDR3 contains 13 residues. Trimming left V 3 bases short and J 2 bases short, with 7 bases between. CDR3 bases: TGTGCCATCAGTGAAAGGGAACAAGAGACCCAGTACTTC. Translated: CAISEREQETQYF.

This clonotype was detected a few times. This chain links TRBV24-1 with TRBJ2-3, with TRBD2 matching over 11 bases. CDR1 and CDR2 from the germline V gene are KGHDR and SFDVKD. There are 15 residues in the CDR3. The junction had 6 bases not matched to a gene; V was cut back by 8 bases and J by 3 bases. CDR3 nucleotide sequence: TGTGCCACCATGCCGGCTAGCGGGAGGACAGATACGCAGTATTTT. This sequence encodes CATMPASGRTDTQYF.

The J gene is TRBJ2-7, the V gene TRBV7-2, with D possibly matching TRBD1 (5 bases). Trimming removed 1 base at V and 2 bases at J, with 15 bases between. This CDR3 has 16 amino acids. Germline V CDR1 and CDR2: SGHTA, FQGNSA. The CDR3 here is CASSLEGFVSAYEQYF. The CDR3, as DNA: TGTGCCAGCAGCTTAGAGGGGTTCGTGTCAGCCTACGAGCAGTACTTC.

The rearrangement uses TRBV6-1 and TRBJ1-2; no clear D. The CDR3 consists of 13 residues. Trimming took off 7 bases at V and 5 bases at J, with 14 bases between the two ends. In germline, CDR1 is MNHNS, CDR2 SASEGT. CDR3 nucleotides: TGTGCCAGCATGCGAGGGCCCATATATGGCTACACCTTC. Amino acids: CASMRGPIYGYTF.

The rearrangement uses TRBV19 and TRBJ2-3; D ambiguous. The V gene lost 5 bases and the J gene lost 4 bases, with 10 bases spanning the gap. Germline CDR1 and CDR2: LNHDA and SQIVND (reference sequence). This CDR3 is 13 amino acids long. Here the CDR3 DNA reads TGTGCCAGTAGTTCCGAGGTGGCAGATACGCAGTATTTT. It yields the protein CASSSEVADTQYF.

This clonotype has more than one count but fewer than ten. The genes are TRBV20-1 and TRBJ2-3, with a possible D match to TRBD2 (5 bases). This CDR3 spans 16 amino acids. Trimming stripped 4 bases from V and 6 bases from J, with 23 bases between. Looked up from germline, CDR1 is DFQATT and CDR2 is SNEGSKA (reference sequence). The CDR3 spells CSATALSGSPPDTQYF. In DNA form, the CDR3 reads TGCAGTGCTACCGCATTATCGGGGTCGCCACCGGATACGCAGTATTTT.